Here is one T cell receptor beta chain with its context. Germline V lookup: CDR1 MRHNA, CDR2 SNTAGT. The CDR3 has 14 amino acids. V shed 6 bases and J 2 bases; nucleotides not matched to a gene: 3. Each of the donors was a healthy adult who was HIV-negative and had not had a recent acute infection or vaccination. This record comes from a study of shared clonotypes between healthy human individuals. Assay: immunoSEQ multiplex PCR; the TCRdb copy retains only in-frame clones and omits some. The sample lists roughly 510,000 clones; over 60% were seen once. What was sequenced was PBMCs. V usage is TRBV6-4 and J usage is TRBJ2-3, with 9 bases matching TRBD1. The receptor comes from a woman between 40 and 50 years old in good health. Some clones in this sample may be carry-over from other donors' samples. For the CDR3, the DNA is TGTGCCAGCAGCCGGGACAGGGACACAGATACGCAGTATTTT. Protein: CASSRDRDTDTQYF.